Listed below are T cell receptor beta chains from one sample, sequenced in a study of T cells in Graves' hyperthyroidism and ophthalmopathy. In TCRdb, the multiplex PCR reads were re-called with MiXCR into one record per CDR3 protein. This sample has over 500,000 distinct CDR3 sequences, with 14% found just once. The sample taken for sequencing was blood. Receptors were obtained from a woman between 40 and 55 years old with Graves' hyperthyroidism. Each CDR3 is given with its conserved first and last residue. D genes are given only for firm matches. Only some rows state a clone size, as once, few, many or a class for expanded clones.

>NA|TRBV6-1|TRBJ2-2|NA
CASSSKPGPRSTGELFF
TGTGCCAGCAGCTCCAAACCGGGTCCCAGGTCCACCGGGGAGCTGTTTTTT
>NA|TRBV5-4|TRBJ2-2|NA
CASNLFSGELFF
TGTGCCAGCAACTTGTTCTCCGGGGAGCTGTTTTTT
>many|TRBV5-8|TRBJ2-1|NA
CASSFKGKWYEQFF
TGTGCCAGCAGCTTCAAAGGGAAGTGGTATGAGCAGTTCTTC
>NA|TRBV5-1|TRBJ2-3|TRBD1
CASSTGQGSAWSRTNTQYF
TGCGCCAGCAGCACCGGACAGGGAAGCGCCTGGAGCCGCACAAATACGCAGTATTTT
>NA|TRBV12-3/TRBV12-4|TRBJ2-2|NA
CASSPQYTGELFF
TGTGCCAGCAGTCCACAGTACACCGGGGAGCTGTTTTTT
>many|TRBV2|TRBJ1-6|NA
CASIPGSYNSPLHF
TGTGCCAGCATACCCGGCTCTTATAATTCACCCCTCCACTTT
>many|TRBV28|TRBJ1-2|NA
CASSRTGGEVLGYTF
TGTGCCAGCAGTCGGACGGGGGGCGAAGTGTTGGGCTACACCTTC
>many|TRBV9|TRBJ1-1|NA
CASSVGEQNTEAFF
TGTGCCAGCAGCGTAGGGGAACAGAACACTGAAGCTTTCTTT
>once|TRBV6-2/TRBV6-3|TRBJ1-2|NA
CASSYSRILLIHGYTF
TGTGCCAGCAGTTACTCAAGGATCCTCCTGATACATGGCTACACCTTC
>many|TRBV7-9|TRBJ2-3|TRBD2
CASSLATLAGGPPDTQYF
TGTGCCAGCAGCTTAGCTACTTTAGCGGGAGGGCCCCCAGATACGCAGTATTTT
>few|TRBV19|TRBJ1-1|NA
CASKSIATEAFF
TGTGCCAGTAAGAGTATAGCCACTGAAGCTTTCTTT
>many|TRBV2|TRBJ2-1|NA
CASREGDSQYNEQFF
TGTGCCAGCCGTGAGGGAGACAGCCAGTACAATGAGCAGTTCTTC
>many|TRBV28|TRBJ1-5|TRBD1
CASKRTGVIQPQHF
TGTGCCAGCAAGCGGACAGGGGTGATTCAGCCCCAGCATTTT
>few|TRBV3-1|TRBJ2-5|NA
CASSQDPPYSGPLPHQETQYF
TGTGCCAGCAGCCAAGATCCTCCCTATAGCGGACCACTTCCCCACCAAGAGACCCAGTACTTC
>NA|TRBV5-1|TRBJ1-3|NA
CASSGGAGNSGNTIYF
TGCGCCAGCAGCGGCGGGGCGGGGAACTCTGGAAACACCATATATTTT